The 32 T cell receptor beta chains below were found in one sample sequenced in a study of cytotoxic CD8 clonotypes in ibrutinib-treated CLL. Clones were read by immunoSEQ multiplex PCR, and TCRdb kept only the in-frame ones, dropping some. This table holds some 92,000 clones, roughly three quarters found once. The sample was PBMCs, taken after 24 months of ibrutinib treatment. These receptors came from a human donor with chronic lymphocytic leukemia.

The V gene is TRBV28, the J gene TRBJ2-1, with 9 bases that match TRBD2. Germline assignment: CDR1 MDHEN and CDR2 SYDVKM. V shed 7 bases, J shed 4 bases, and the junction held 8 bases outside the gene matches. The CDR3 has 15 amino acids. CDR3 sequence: CASINSGSTYNEQFF. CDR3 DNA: TGTGCCAGCATTAATAGCGGGAGCACGTACAATGAGCAGTTCTTC.

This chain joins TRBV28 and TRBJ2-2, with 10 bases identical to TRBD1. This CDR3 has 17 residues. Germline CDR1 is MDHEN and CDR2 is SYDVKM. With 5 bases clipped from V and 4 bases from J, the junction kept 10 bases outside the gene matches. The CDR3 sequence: CASSPVPGQGTTGELFF. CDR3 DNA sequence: TGTGCCAGCAGTCCTGTTCCGGGACAGGGGACCACCGGGGAGCTGTTTTTT. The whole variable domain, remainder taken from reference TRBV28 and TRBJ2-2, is DVKVTQSSRYLVKRTGEKVFLECVQDMDHENMFWYRQDPGLGLRLIYFSYDVKMKEKGDIPEGYSVSREKKERFSLILESASTNQTSMYLCASSPVPGQGTTGELFFGEGSRLTVL.

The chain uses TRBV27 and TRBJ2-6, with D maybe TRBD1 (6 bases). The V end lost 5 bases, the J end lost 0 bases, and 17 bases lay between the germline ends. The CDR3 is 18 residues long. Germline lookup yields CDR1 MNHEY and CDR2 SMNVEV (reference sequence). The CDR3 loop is CASSPSDRQFSGANVLTF. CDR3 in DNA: TGTGCCAGCAGTCCCTCGGACAGACAATTCTCTGGGGCCAACGTCCTGACTTTC.

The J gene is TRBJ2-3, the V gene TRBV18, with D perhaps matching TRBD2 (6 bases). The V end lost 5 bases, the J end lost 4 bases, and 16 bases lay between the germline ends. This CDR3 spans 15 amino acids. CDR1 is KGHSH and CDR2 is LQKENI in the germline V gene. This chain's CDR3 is CASSNNGREADTQYF. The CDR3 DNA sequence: TGTGCCAGCTCAAACAACGGAAGGGAGGCAGATACGCAGTATTTT. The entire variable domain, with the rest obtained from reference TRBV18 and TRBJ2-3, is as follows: NAGVMQNPRHLVRRRGQEARLRCSPMKGHSHVYWYRQLPEEGLKFMVYLQKENIIDESGMPKERFSAEFPKEGPSILRIQQVVRGDSAAYFCASSNNGREADTQYFGPGTRLTVL.

CDR3 sequence (DNA): TGCGCCAGCAGCCGGGGACAGGGGGCTCAATCTGGAAACACCATATATTTT. Amino acid sequence: CASSRGQGAQSGNTIYF. This chain joins TRBV5-1 and TRBJ1-3, with 12 nucleotides matching TRBD1. The CDR3 covers 17 residues. V lost 4 bases, J lost 1 base, and 6 bases stayed unmatched. Germline CDR1 reads SGHRS; CDR2 reads YFSETQ.

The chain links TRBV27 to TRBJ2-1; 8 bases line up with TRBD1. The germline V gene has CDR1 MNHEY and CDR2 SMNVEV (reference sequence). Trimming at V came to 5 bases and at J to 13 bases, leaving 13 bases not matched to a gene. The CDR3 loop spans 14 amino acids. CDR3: CASSRQGAMREQFF. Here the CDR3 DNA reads TGTGCCAGCAGTCGCCAGGGGGCGATGAGGGAACAGTTCTTC.

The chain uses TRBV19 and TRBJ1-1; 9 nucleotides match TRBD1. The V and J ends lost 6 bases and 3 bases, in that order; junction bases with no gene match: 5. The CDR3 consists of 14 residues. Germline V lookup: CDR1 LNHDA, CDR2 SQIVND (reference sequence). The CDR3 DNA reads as TGTGCCAGTAGGTTGGACAGGGGCGACACTGAAGCTTTCTTT. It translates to CASRLDRGDTEAFF.

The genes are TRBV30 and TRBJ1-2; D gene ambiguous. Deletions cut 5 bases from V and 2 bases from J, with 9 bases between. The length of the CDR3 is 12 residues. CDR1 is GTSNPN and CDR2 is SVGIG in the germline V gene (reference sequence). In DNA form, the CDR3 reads TGTGCCTGGGGCGATTTAAACTATGGCTACACCTTC. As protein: CAWGDLNYGYTF.

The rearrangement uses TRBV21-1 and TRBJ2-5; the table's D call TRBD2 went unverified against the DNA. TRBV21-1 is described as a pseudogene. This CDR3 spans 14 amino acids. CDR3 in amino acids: CASSSLAGRETQYF. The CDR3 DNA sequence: TGTGCCAGCAGCTCCCTAGCGGGGAGGGAGACCCAGTACTTC.

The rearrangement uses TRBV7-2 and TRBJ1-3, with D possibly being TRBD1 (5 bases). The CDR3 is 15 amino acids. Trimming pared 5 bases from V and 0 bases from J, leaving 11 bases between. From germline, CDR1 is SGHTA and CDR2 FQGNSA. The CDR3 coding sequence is TGTGCCAGCAGCCGACAGTCTAGCTCTGGAAACACCATATATTTT. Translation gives CASSRQSSSGNTIYF.

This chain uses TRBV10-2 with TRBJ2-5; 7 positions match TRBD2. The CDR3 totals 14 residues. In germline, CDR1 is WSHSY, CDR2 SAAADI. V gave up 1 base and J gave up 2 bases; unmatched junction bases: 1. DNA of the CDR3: TGCGCCAGCAGTGAGTGGGGGGGTCAAGAGACCCAGTACTTC. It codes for CASSEWGGQETQYF.

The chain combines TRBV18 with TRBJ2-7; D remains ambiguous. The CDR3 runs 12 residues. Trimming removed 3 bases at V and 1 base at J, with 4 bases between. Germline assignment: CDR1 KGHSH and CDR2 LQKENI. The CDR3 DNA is TGTGCCAGCTCACCCCCATCCTACGAGCAGTACTTC. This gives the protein CASSPPSYEQYF.

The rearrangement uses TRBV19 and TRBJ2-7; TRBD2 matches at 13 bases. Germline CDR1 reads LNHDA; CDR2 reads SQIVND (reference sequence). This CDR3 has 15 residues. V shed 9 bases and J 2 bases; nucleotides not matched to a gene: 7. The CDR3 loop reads CARLTGTSGTYEQYF. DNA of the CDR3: TGTGCCAGACTGACCGGGACTAGCGGGACCTACGAGCAGTACTTC.

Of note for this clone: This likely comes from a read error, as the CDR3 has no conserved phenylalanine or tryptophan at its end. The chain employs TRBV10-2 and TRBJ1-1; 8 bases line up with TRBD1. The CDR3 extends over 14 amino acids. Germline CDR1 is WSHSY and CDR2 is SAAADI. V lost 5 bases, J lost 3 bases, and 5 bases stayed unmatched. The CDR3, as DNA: TGCGCCAGCAGTCAGGACAGGGTTTACACTGAAGCTTTCCTT. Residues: CASSQDRVYTEAFL.

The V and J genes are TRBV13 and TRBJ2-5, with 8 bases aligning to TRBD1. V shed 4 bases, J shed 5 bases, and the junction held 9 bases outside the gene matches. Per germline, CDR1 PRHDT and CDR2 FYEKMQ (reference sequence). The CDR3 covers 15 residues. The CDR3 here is CASSSMTGVGETQYF. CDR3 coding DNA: TGTGCCAGCAGCTCAATGACAGGGGTCGGGGAGACCCAGTACTTC.

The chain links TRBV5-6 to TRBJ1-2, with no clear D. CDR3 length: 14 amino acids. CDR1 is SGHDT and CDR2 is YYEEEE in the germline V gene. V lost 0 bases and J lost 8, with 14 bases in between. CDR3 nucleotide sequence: TGTGCCAGCAGCTTGGCTGAACTGGGTCTGGGCTACACCTTC. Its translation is CASSLAELGLGYTF.

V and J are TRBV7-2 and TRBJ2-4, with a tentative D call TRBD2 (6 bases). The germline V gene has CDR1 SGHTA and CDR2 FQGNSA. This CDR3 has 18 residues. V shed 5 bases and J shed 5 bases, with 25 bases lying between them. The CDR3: CASSPRGRLSGSQNIQYF. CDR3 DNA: TGTGCCAGCAGCCCGCGAGGGAGGTTGAGCGGGTCTCAAAACATTCAGTACTTC.

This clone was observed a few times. CDR3 region: CAISESRGQRAYEQYF. CDR3 DNA: TGTGCCATCAGTGAGTCGAGAGGACAGCGAGCCTACGAGCAGTACTTC. This rearrangement joins TRBV10-3 to TRBJ2-7; D may be TRBD1 (6 bases). This CDR3 contains 16 residues. Germline CDR1 ENHRY, CDR2 SYGVKD. Trimming took off 0 bases at V and 2 bases at J, with 14 bases between the two ends.

The CDR3 coding sequence is TGTGCCAGCACTAAGAAGGGGACCATGGCTGGTGGCTACACCTTC. Encoded protein: CASTKKGTMAGGYTF. This sequence joins TRBV27 and TRBJ1-2, with D perhaps matching TRBD1 (5 bases). CDR3 length equals 15 residues. Germline CDR1 reads MNHEY; CDR2 reads SMNVEV (reference sequence). The V end lost 7 bases, the J end lost 7 bases, and 22 bases lay between the germline ends.

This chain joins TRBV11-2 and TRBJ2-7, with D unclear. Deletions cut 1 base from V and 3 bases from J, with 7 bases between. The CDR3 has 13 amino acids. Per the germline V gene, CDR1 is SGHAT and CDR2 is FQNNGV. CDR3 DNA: TGTGCCAGCAGCTTAGCCCCGTTCTACGAGCAGTACTTC. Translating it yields CASSLAPFYEQYF.

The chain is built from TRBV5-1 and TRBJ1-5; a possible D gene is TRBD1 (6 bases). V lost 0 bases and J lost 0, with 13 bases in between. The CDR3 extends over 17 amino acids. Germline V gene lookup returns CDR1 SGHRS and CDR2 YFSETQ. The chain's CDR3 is CASSLDPGTTSNQPQHF. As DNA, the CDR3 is TGCGCCAGCAGCTTGGACCCCGGGACAACTAGCAATCAGCCCCAGCATTTT.

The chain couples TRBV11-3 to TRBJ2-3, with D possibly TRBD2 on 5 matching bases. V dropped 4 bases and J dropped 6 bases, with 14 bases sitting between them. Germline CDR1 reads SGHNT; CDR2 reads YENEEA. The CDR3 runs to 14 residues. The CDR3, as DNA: TGTGCCAGCAGCTCTGGACTCATGGGGGATACGCAGTATTTT. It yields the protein CASSSGLMGDTQYF.

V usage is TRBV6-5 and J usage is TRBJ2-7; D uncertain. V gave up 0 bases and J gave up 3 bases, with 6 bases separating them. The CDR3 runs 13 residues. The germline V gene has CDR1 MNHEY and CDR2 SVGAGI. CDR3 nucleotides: TGTGCCAGCAGTTACTCGAGGCACTACGAGCAGTACTTC. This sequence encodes CASSYSRHYEQYF.

CDR3 DNA sequence: TGTGCCAGCGGCCCCCCTAGGTTCAATGAGCAGTTCTTC. Translated: CASGPPRFNEQFF. The chain is built from TRBV7-2 and TRBJ2-1, with no clear D. This CDR3 contains 13 residues. CDR1 is SGHTA and CDR2 is FQGNSA in the germline V gene. V lost 8 bases to trimming and J lost 6 bases, with 14 bases between them.

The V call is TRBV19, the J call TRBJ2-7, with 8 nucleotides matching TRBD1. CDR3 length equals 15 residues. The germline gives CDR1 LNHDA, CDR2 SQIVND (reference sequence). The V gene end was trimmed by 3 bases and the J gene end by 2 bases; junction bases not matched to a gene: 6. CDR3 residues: CASSIRQGTTYEQYF. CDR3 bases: TGTGCCAGTAGTATCAGACAGGGGACGACCTACGAGCAGTACTTC.

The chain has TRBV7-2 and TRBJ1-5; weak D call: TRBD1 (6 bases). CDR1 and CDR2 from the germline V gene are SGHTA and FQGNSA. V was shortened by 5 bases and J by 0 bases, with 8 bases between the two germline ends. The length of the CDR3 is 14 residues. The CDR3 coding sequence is TGTGCCAGCAGCGAGGACAGTAGCAATCAGCCCCAGCATTTT. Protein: CASSEDSSNQPQHF. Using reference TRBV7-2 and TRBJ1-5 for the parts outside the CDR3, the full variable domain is GAGVSQSPSNKVTEKGKDVELRCDPISGHTALYWYRQSLGQGLEFLIYFQGNSAPDKSGLPSDRFSAERTGGSVSTLTIQRTQQEDSAVYLCASSEDSSNQPQHFGDGTRLSIL.

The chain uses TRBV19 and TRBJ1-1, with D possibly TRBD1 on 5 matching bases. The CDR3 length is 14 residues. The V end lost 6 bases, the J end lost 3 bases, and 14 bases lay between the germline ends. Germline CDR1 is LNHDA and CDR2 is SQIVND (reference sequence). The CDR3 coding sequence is TGTGCCAGTAGGGAGGAGCGCAGGGACACTGAAGCTTTCTTT. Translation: CASREERRDTEAFF. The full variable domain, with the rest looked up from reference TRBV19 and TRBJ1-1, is DGGITQSPKYLFRKEGQNVTLSCEQNLNHDAMYWYRQDPGQGLRLIYYSQIVNDFQKGDIAEGYSVSREKKESFPLTVTSAQKNPTAFYLCASREERRDTEAFFGQGTRLTVV.

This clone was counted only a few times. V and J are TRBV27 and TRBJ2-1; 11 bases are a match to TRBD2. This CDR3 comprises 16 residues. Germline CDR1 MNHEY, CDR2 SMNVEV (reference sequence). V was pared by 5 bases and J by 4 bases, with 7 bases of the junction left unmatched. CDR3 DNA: TGTGCCAGCAGTCTAATTAGCGGGAGGGCTTACAATGAGCAGTTCTTC. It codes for CASSLISGRAYNEQFF.

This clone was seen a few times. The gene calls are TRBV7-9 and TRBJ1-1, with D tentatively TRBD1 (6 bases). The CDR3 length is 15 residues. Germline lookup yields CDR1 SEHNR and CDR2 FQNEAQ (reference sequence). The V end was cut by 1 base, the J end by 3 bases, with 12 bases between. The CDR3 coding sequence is TGTGCCAGCAGCTTAGAAGGGGGTAGGTACACTGAAGCTTTCTTT. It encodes CASSLEGGRYTEAFF. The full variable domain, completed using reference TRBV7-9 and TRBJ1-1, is DTGVSQNPRHKITKRGQNVTFRCDPISEHNRLYWYRQTLGQGPEFLTYFQNEAQLEKSRLLSDRFSAERPKGSFSTLEIQRTEQGDSAMYLCASSLEGGRYTEAFFGQGTRLTVV.

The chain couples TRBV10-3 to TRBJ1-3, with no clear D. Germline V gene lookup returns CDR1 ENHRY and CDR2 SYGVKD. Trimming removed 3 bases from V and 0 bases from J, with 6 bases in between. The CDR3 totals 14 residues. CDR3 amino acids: CAISDGSSGNTIYF. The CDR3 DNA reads TGTGCCATCAGTGACGGGTCCTCTGGAAACACCATATATTTT.

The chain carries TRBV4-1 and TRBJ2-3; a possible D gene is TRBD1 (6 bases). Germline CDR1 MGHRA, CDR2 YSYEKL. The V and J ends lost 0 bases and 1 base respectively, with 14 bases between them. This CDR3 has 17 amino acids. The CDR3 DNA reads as TGCGCCAGCAGCCAAGACCAGACAGGATGGGGCACAGATACGCAGTATTTT. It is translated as CASSQDQTGWGTDTQYF.

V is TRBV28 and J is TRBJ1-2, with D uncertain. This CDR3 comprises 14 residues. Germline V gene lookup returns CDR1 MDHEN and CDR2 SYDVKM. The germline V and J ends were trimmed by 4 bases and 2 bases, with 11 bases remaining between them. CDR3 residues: CASSSRIANYGYTF. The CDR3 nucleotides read TGTGCCAGCAGTTCCCGAATCGCCAACTATGGCTACACCTTC.